This T cell receptor beta chain was profiled in a study of T cell repertoires in cytomegalovirus infection. MiXCR, run by TCRdb on the reads, gives a single entry per CDR3 protein. The table records approximately 150,000 distinct CDR3 sequences, less than 25% of them present only once. The V segment lost 3 bases and the J segment 5 bases; nucleotides outside the gene matches: 6. The CDR3 length is 14 residues. Germline V gene sequence: CDR1 MGHRA, CDR2 YSYEKL. In its sample, this clonotype was seen a few times. Its antigen is not identified. This chain links TRBV4-1 with TRBJ1-1, with 7 bases matching TRBD1. This specimen was CD8+ T cells from cultured PBMCs, taken from culture after CMV antigen stimulation. This clonotype was obtained from a human donor in good health (CMV status not recorded). Some clones in this sample may be carry-over from other donors' samples. The CDR3 spells CASSHTGVGTEAFF. CDR3 nucleotides: TGCGCCAGCAGCCATACAGGGGTTGGAACTGAAGCTTTCTTT.